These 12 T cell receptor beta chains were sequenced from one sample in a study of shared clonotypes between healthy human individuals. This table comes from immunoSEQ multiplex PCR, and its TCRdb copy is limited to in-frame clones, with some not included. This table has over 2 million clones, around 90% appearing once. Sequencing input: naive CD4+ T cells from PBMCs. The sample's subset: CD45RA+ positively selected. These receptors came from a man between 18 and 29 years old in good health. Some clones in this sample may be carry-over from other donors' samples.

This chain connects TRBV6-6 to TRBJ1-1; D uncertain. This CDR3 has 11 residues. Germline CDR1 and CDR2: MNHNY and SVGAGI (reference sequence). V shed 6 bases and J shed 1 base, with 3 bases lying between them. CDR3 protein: CASRSNTEAFF. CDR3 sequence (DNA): TGTGCCAGCAGATCGAACACTGAAGCTTTCTTT.

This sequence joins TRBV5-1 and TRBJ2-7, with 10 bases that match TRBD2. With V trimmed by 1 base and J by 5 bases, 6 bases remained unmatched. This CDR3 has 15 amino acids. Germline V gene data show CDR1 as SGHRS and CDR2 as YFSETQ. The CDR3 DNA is TGCGCCAGCAGCTTGCTAGCGGGAGTAACCCACGAGCAGTACTTC. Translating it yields CASSLLAGVTHEQYF. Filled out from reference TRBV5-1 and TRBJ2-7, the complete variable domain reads KAGVTQTPRYLIKTRGQQVTLSCSPISGHRSVSWYQQTPGQGLQFLFEYFSETQRNKGNFPGRFSGRQFSNSRSEMNVSTLELGDSALYLCASSLLAGVTHEQYFGPGTRLTVT.

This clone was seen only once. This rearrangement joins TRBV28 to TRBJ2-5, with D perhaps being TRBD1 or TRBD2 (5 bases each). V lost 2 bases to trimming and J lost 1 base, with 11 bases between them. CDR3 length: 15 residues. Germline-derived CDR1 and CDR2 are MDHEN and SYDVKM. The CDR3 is CASSLTGRIQETQYF. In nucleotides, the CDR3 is TGTGCCAGCAGTTTAACGGGACGGATCCAAGAGACCCAGTACTTC.

CDR3 nucleotide sequence: TGTGCCAGCAGCTTATTGCCGACCTACAATGAGCAGTTCTTC. Amino acid sequence: CASSLLPTYNEQFF. The chain is built from TRBV7-2 and TRBJ2-1, with no clear D. This CDR3 comprises 14 residues. Germline values: CDR1 SGHTA, CDR2 FQGNSA. V lost 2 bases and J lost 2, with 7 bases in between.

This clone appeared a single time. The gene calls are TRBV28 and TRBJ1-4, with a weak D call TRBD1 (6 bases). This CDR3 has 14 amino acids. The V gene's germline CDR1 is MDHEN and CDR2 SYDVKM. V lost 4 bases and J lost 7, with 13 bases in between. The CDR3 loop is CASSWGAVSEKLFF. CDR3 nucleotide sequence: TGTGCCAGCAGTTGGGGGGCGGTGAGTGAAAAACTGTTTTTT.

The CDR3 DNA is TGCAGCGCAGGGACAACTTTGAACACTGAAGCTTTCTTT. Residues: CSAGTTLNTEAFF. The chain employs TRBV29-1 and TRBJ1-1, with D perhaps TRBD1 (6 bases). The ends were cut back, 7 bases at V and 0 bases at J, with 12 bases in the middle. Germline V lookup: CDR1 SQVTM, CDR2 ANQGSEA. This CDR3 has 13 amino acids. The full variable domain, rest sourced from reference TRBV29-1 and TRBJ1-1, is SAVISQKPSRDICQRGTSLTIQCQVDSQVTMMFWYRQQPGQSLTLIATANQGSEATYESGFVIDKFPISRPNLTFSTLTVSNMSPEDSSIYLCSAGTTLNTEAFFGQGTRLTVV.

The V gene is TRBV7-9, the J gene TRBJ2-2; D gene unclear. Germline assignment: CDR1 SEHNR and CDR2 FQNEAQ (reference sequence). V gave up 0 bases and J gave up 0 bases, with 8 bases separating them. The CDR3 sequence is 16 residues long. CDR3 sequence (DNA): TGTGCCAGCAGCTTAGCGGGCACAGCGAACACCGGGGAGCTGTTTTTT. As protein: CASSLAGTANTGELFF.

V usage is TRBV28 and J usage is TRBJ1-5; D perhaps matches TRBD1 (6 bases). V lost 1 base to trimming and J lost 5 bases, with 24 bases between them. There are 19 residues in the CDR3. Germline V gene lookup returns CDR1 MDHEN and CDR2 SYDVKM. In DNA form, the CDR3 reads TGTGCCAGCAGTTTATATAGGGCTAGGGGGAAATTGTGGTATCAGCCCCAGCATTTT. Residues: CASSLYRARGKLWYQPQHF.

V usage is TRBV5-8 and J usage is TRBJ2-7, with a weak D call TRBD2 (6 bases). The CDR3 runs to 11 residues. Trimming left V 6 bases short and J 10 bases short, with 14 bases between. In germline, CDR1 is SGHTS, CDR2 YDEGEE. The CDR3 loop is CASTPGLSQYF. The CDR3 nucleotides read TGTGCCAGCACTCCGGGACTCAGTCAGTACTTC.

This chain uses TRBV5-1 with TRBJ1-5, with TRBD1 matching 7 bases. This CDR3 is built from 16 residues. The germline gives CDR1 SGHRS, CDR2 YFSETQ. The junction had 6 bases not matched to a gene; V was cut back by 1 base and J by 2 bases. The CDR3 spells CASSLTGQGGNQPQHF. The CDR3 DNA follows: TGCGCCAGCAGCTTGACGGGGCAGGGGGGCAATCAGCCCCAGCATTTT.

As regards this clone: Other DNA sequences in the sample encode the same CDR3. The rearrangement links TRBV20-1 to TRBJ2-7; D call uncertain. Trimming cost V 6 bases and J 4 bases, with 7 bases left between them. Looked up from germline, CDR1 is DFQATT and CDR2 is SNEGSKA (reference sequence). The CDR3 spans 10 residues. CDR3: CSAKTYEQYF. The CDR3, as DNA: TGCAGTGCCAAAACATACGAGCAGTACTTC.

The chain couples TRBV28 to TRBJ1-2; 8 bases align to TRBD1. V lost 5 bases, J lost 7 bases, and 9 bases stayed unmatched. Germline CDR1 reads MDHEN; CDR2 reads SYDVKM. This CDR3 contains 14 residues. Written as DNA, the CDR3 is TGTGCCAGCAGTCCCCCGGACAGGGCGAGTGGCTACACCTTC. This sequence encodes CASSPPDRASGYTF.